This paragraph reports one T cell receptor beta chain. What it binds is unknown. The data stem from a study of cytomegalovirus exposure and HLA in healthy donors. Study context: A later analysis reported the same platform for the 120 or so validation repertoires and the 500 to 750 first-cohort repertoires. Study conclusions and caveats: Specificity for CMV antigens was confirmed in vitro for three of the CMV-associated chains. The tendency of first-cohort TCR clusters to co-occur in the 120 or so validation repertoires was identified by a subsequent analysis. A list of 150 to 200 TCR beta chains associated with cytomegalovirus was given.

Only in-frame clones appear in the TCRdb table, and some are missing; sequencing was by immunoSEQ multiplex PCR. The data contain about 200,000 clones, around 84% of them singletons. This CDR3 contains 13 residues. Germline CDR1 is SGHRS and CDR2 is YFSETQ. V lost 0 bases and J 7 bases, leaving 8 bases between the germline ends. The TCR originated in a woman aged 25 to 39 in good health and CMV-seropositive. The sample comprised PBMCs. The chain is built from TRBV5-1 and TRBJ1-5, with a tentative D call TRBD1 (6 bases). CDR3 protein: CASSLAQGQPQHF. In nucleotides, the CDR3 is TGCGCCAGCAGCTTGGCACAGGGACAGCCCCAGCATTTT.